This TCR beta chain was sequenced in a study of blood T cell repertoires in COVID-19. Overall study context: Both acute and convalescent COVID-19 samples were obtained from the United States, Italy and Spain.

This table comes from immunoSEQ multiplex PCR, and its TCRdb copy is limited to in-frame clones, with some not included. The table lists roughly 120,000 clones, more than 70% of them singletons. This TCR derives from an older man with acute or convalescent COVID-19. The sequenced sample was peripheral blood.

The CDR3 region is CASSETGVRNTEAFF. CDR3 nucleotide sequence: TGTGCCAGCAGCGAAACAGGGGTGAGGAACACTGAAGCTTTCTTT. This chain joins TRBV5-8 and TRBJ1-1; 7 positions agree with TRBD1. From germline, CDR1 is SGHTS and CDR2 YDEGEE. V dropped 4 bases and J dropped 1; count of bases not matched to a gene: 7. The CDR3 runs to 15 residues.